Below, one T cell receptor beta chain is given with its context. Its antigen has not been determined. Per-base qualities were not stored, and no clone one base away is much larger. The source of the sample is a study of blood T cell repertoires in COVID-19 (dated by TCRdb to the early 2020s). With regard to the full study: Collaborator samples came from the United States, Italy and Spain and covered acute and convalescent phases of COVID-19. The prospective study material was composed of cDNA or gDNA derived from T cells, B-cell-depleted T cells, or PBMCs. Deeply sampled blood TCRbeta repertoires from subjects exposed to, actively infected with, or recovered from COVID-19 were included in the dataset. The repertoires were made available in a free public database intended to serve as a resource for research on the immune response to SARS-CoV-2. Samples were obtained from the ongoing ImmuneRACE study (first 160 participants) and from 1,200 or so subjects provided by 6 global collaborators. Nearly every sample came with metadata listing a de-identified subject ID, COVID-19 status, age in years and sex. Where available, HLA class I and class II types were taken from metadata supplied by the sample provider and were not determined by assay-based typing. General findings and caveats noted by the study authors: The quantity of clinical and demographic metadata differed by source and by participant and was supplied without curation.

In Seattle, one collaborating source enrolled patients while the infection was active and tracked those patients longitudinally over the course of disease. Collaborating institutions collected whole blood in K2EDTA tubes following their own protocols. For TCRbeta analysis, collaborators shipped samples as frozen whole blood, isolated PBMCs, or DNA extracted from either of those sample types. The CDR3 sequence holds 18 residues, the cysteine and phenylalanine included. CDR3 DNA only is kept here, 54 bases in frame from base 1. Via the germline V gene, CDR1 is KGHSH and CDR2 LQKENI. At the junction V is shortened by 6 bases and J by 4 bases; bases outside the gene matches: 13. TCRbeta CDR3 regions were amplified from genomic DNA by means of the immunoSEQ Assay, a bias-controlled multiplex PCR. In the authors' own workflow: The number of nucleated cells in each sample was estimated from the amplification of reference gene primers within the assay. Sequence reads were collapsed and filtered to measure the absolute abundance of every unique TCRbeta CDR3 rearrangement. For each sample, productive Simpson clonality was calculated as the square root of Simpson's diversity index across productive rearrangements. In TCRdb, the immuneACCESS table is reduced to in-frame sequences with V and J assigned. These tables do not hold every clone; where another copy was compared, an unresolved V gene accounts for under half, and the others remain unexplained. V and J calls and clone size are those listed in that table; D and trimming were worked out from the DNA. In all, the sample holds 270,000 or so clones, and about 90% of those were seen once. The ten biggest clones cover 8.5% to 14% of the sample.

The sequenced sample consisted of peripheral blood. This receptor was identified in a woman aged 25 to 45 with COVID-19, enrolled during active disease. The rearrangement combines TRBV18 with TRBJ2-3; TRBD2 aligns with 13 central bases. The sequenced DNA: TGTGCCAGCTCCCCTGGACTAGCGGGGGACGTATTGTCAGATACGCAGTATTTT. Translation gives CASSPGLAGDVLSDTQYF.